This passage covers 14 T cell receptor beta chains from one sample sequenced in a study of T-cell reconstitution after alpha-beta-depleted transplantation in children. During its preparation, the TCRbeta library received unique molecular identifiers. TCRdb analysed the PCR reads with MiXCR anew, one entry per CDR3 protein. The data show more than 200,000 distinct CDR3 sequences, 25% seen once. Sequencing was performed on PBMCs, taken before TCRalphabeta/CD19-depleted stem cell transplant. The receptors originated from a girl aged 2 to 9 with Fanconi anemia, due to receive a stem cell transplant.

This clonotype appeared many times. This sequence joins TRBV29-1 and TRBJ2-7; TRBD1 is a possible D gene (5 bases). CDR1 is SQVTM and CDR2 is ANQGSEA in the germline V gene. This CDR3 has 13 amino acids. Trimming shortened V by 5 bases and J by 1 base, and 12 bases separated the two germline ends. DNA for the CDR3: TGCAGCGTTAAAGGACACCCTTCCTACGAGCAGTACTTC. Its translation is CSVKGHPSYEQYF.

V is TRBV12-3 or TRBV12-4 and J is TRBJ2-1; the D is unclear. Trimming left V 5 bases short and J 5 bases short, with 22 bases between. This CDR3 spans 17 amino acids. CDR3 sequence (DNA): TGTGCCAGCAGTCTTCGCCGAGCGACAAGGTGGAACAATGAGCAGTTCTTC. Protein: CASSLRRATRWNNEQFF.

Ten or more counts support this clonotype. The chain recombines TRBV28 with TRBJ2-5; 11 bases match TRBD2. Germline V gene data show CDR1 as MDHEN and CDR2 as SYDVKM. The V gene end was trimmed by 9 bases and the J gene end by 4 bases; junction bases not matched to a gene: 7. The CDR3 contains 14 residues. The CDR3 region has the DNA TGTGCCAGTAAACCTGGACTAGCGGGAGAGACCCAGTACTTC. Amino acid sequence: CASKPGLAGETQYF.

This clonotype has more than one count but fewer than ten. The chain couples TRBV6-5 to TRBJ2-4; D is possibly TRBD1 (6 bases). This CDR3 contains 13 residues. V lost 0 bases to trimming and J lost 9 bases, with 9 bases between them. Germline CDR1 and CDR2: MNHEY and SVGAGI. The CDR3 loop is CASSYSQGSIQYF. The DNA for the CDR3 is TGTGCCAGCAGTTACTCGCAGGGGAGCATTCAGTACTTC.

In nucleotides, the CDR3 is TGTGCCAGCCAGTCAGCCAGGGCTACCGGGGAGCTGTTTTTT. Protein product: CASQSARATGELFF. V usage is TRBV7-3 and J usage is TRBJ2-2; D perhaps matches TRBD1 (5 bases). Trimming removed 8 bases from V and 5 bases from J, with 15 bases in between. Germline V gene sequence: CDR1 SGHTA, CDR2 FQGTGA. The length of the CDR3 is 14 residues.

The sample holds many counts of this clonotype. The genes are TRBV7-2 and TRBJ2-3, with D tentatively TRBD2 (6 bases). The CDR3 runs 14 residues. V lost 0 bases to trimming and J lost 5 bases, with 9 bases between them. Germline loops: CDR1 SGHTA, CDR2 FQGNSA. This CDR3 is CASSLAGGVDTQYF. The CDR3 DNA sequence: TGTGCCAGCAGCTTAGCGGGGGGAGTAGATACGCAGTATTTT.

The chain has TRBV9 and TRBJ2-3; 11 bases are shared with TRBD2. This CDR3 comprises 16 residues. CDR1 SGDLS and CDR2 YYNGEE come from the germline V gene. Trimming cost V 0 bases and J 3 bases; bases outside gene matches: 3. DNA of the CDR3: TGTGCCAGCAGCGTAGAGGCTAGCGGGAGGACAGATACGCAGTATTTT. Translation gives CASSVEASGRTDTQYF.

This clonotype was observed a single time. The chain carries TRBV11-2 and TRBJ2-1, with 12 bases aligning to TRBD2. In germline, CDR1 is SGHAT, CDR2 FQNNGV. V lost 1 base, J lost 2 bases, and 6 bases stayed unmatched. The CDR3 is 18 amino acids. The CDR3 spells CASSLVGPSGGAYNEQFF. CDR3 DNA: TGTGCCAGCAGCTTAGTAGGGCCTAGCGGGGGGGCCTACAATGAGCAGTTCTTC.

The gene calls are TRBV29-1 and TRBJ2-3, with a possible D match to TRBD1 (5 bases). CDR3 length: 12 amino acids. V lost 5 bases and J lost 4, with 10 bases in between. Germline V gene data show CDR1 as SQVTM and CDR2 as ANQGSEA. The CDR3 DNA is TGCAGCGTTCCCAGGGCCCCAGATACGCAGTATTTT. Translating it yields CSVPRAPDTQYF.

This clonotype showed up many times. The chain carries TRBV21-1 and TRBJ2-7; the D call in the table, TRBD2, was not verified against the DNA. TRBV21-1 is assigned pseudogene status. The CDR3 has 17 amino acids. The CDR3 loop is CASSGELGGRRGCEQYF. Here the CDR3 DNA reads TGTGCCAGCAGCGGTGAGCTGGGGGGACGGCGCGGGTGCGAGCAGTACTTC.

This clonotype was observed at least ten times. This sequence joins TRBV29-1 and TRBJ2-7; a weak D match, TRBD2 (5 bases). From germline, CDR1 is SQVTM and CDR2 ANQGSEA. The CDR3 totals 15 residues. V was clipped by 1 base and J by 0 bases, with 13 bases between them. CDR3 nucleotides: TGCAGCGTTGAAGGAGGGAACCTTAACTCCTACGAGCAGTACTTC. Protein: CSVEGGNLNSYEQYF.

The sample holds many counts of this clonotype. The chain has TRBV20-1 and TRBJ2-5; TRBD2 matches 11 bases. Looked up from germline, CDR1 is DFQATT and CDR2 is SNEGSKA (reference sequence). Trimming cost V 3 bases and J 4 bases; bases outside gene matches: 10. This CDR3 has 16 amino acids. CDR3 DNA sequence: TGCAGTGCTAGCCCCTATACTAGCGGGAGCGGAGAGACCCAGTACTTC. It encodes CSASPYTSGSGETQYF.

This clonotype has a count of ten or more. As DNA, the CDR3 is TGTGCCAGTGAGAATAGGGGTTGGGGTACCTACGAGCAGTACTTC. Protein sequence: CASENRGWGTYEQYF. The J gene is TRBJ2-7, the V gene TRBV6-1; TRBD1 might be the D (5 bases). V lost 9 bases to trimming and J lost 2 bases, with 20 bases between them. CDR1 is MNHNS and CDR2 is SASEGT in the germline V gene. The CDR3 sequence is 15 residues long.

This clonotype occurred many times. The chain has TRBV12-3 or TRBV12-4 and TRBJ2-1, with 9 bases that match TRBD1. The CDR3 loop spans 15 amino acids. V lost 8 bases to trimming and J lost 6 bases; unmatched junction nucleotides: 11. CDR3 loop: CASGNHRGLGNEQFF. DNA of the CDR3: TGTGCCAGCGGTAATCACAGGGGGCTCGGCAATGAGCAGTTCTTC.